A single sample gave rise to the 28 T cell receptor beta chains below, sequenced in a study of shared clonotypes between healthy human individuals. This table comes from immunoSEQ multiplex PCR, and its TCRdb copy is limited to in-frame clones, with some not included. The sample lists more than 2 million clones; about 94% were seen once. The sample consisted of naive CD4+ T cells sorted from blood. Noted subset: CD45RA+ positively selected. All receptors come from a man aged 18-30 years in good health.

The rearrangement uses TRBV6-1 and TRBJ2-1, with 7 nucleotides matching TRBD1. The V segment lost 7 bases and the J segment 2 bases; nucleotides outside the gene matches: 8. The CDR3 is made up of 15 amino acids. CDR1 and CDR2 from the germline V gene are MNHNS and SASEGT. In nucleotides, the CDR3 is TGTGCCAGCAAGCTACAGGGGAACACCTACAATGAGCAGTTCTTC. Amino acid sequence: CASKLQGNTYNEQFF.

Points on this clone: Distinct nucleotide sequences in the sample also encode this CDR3. The gene calls are TRBV5-1 and TRBJ2-7, with 7 bases matching TRBD1. In germline, CDR1 is SGHRS, CDR2 YFSETQ. V was pared by 3 bases and J by 4 bases, with 1 base of the junction left unmatched. The CDR3 is 12 residues long. The CDR3 here is CASSSQGYEQYF. The CDR3 bases are TGCGCCAGCAGCTCACAGGGGTACGAGCAGTACTTC.

DNA for the CDR3: TGCGCCAGCAGCGGTGGGACTAGCGGGAGGGACGAGCAGTACTTC. Its protein is CASSGGTSGRDEQYF. The rearrangement joins TRBV5-1 to TRBJ2-7; 16 nucleotides line up with TRBD2. From germline, CDR1 is SGHRS and CDR2 YFSETQ. V shed 4 bases, J shed 5 bases, and the junction held 3 bases outside the gene matches. The CDR3 contains 15 residues.

The CDR3 protein is CASSARGSQQTQYF. The CDR3 nucleotides are TGCGCCAGCAGTGCGCGTGGCAGCCAGCAGACCCAGTACTTC. The V and J genes are TRBV10-2 and TRBJ2-5; D unresolved. Germline CDR1 reads WSHSY; CDR2 reads SAAADI. There are 14 residues in the CDR3. The V gene lost 4 bases and the J gene lost 6 bases, with 15 bases spanning the gap.

This sequence joins TRBV11-2 and TRBJ2-7; the D gene is possibly TRBD2 (5 bases). The CDR3 has 14 amino acids. V lost 4 bases and J lost 5, with 15 bases in between. Germline V gives CDR1 SGHAT, CDR2 FQNNGV. CDR3 nucleotides: TGTGCCAGCAGCTCAGGAGAGGGAAGACACGAGCAGTACTTC. Translated, it gives CASSSGEGRHEQYF.

The V call is TRBV5-4, the J call TRBJ2-4, with D possibly matching TRBD2 (6 bases). The germline CDR1 and CDR2 sequences are SGHNT and YYREEE (reference sequence). The CDR3 has 17 amino acids. Trimming left V 4 bases short and J 1 base short, with 18 bases between. The CDR3 region is CASSSTATGLAKNIQYF. CDR3 nucleotide sequence: TGTGCCAGCAGCAGCACGGCCACGGGACTGGCCAAAAACATTCAGTACTTC.

This clone appeared a single time. The chain employs TRBV7-2 and TRBJ1-5; 7 bases fit TRBD1. The V segment lost 5 bases and the J segment 11 bases; nucleotides outside the gene matches: 12. This CDR3 has 14 residues. Germline CDR1 is SGHTA and CDR2 is FQGNSA. The CDR3 protein is CASSTDRTGFSQHF. The DNA of the CDR3 is TGTGCCAGCAGCACGGACAGGACAGGCTTCTCCCAGCATTTT. The full variable domain, in which reference TRBV7-2 and TRBJ1-5 provide the parts outside the CDR3, is GAGVSQSPSNKVTEKGKDVELRCDPISGHTALYWYRQSLGQGLEFLIYFQGNSAPDKSGLPSDRFSAERTGGSVSTLTIQRTQQEDSAVYLCASSTDRTGFSQHFGDGTRLSIL.

The chain combines TRBV7-3 with TRBJ1-2; 9 positions agree with TRBD1. The germline CDR1 and CDR2 sequences are SGHTA and FQGTGA. This CDR3 is built from 13 residues. V dropped 5 bases and J dropped 8; count of bases not matched to a gene: 6. The CDR3 DNA reads as TGTGCCAGCAGCCCAGGGACAGGGACCGGCTACACCTTC. Amino acids: CASSPGTGTGYTF.

In regard to this clone: Other nucleotide sequences in the sample specify the same CDR3. The chain has TRBV29-1 and TRBJ2-7; D might be TRBD1 (6 bases). CDR1 and CDR2 from the germline V gene are SQVTM and ANQGSEA. This CDR3 is built from 13 residues. V was shortened by 6 bases and J by 2 bases, with 14 bases between the two germline ends. The CDR3 DNA follows: TGCAGCGTCGCCGGGACAATCACCTACGAGCAGTACTTC. Residues: CSVAGTITYEQYF.

The gene calls are TRBV4-1 and TRBJ2-7, with 9 nucleotides matching TRBD2. CDR3 size: 16 residues. Germline values: CDR1 MGHRA, CDR2 YSYEKL. The trim removed 1 base at V and 1 base at J, leaving 5 bases unmatched. The CDR3 DNA reads TGCGCCAGCAGCCAAGTCCGGCTAGCGGGATCCTACGAGCAGTACTTC. This codes for CASSQVRLAGSYEQYF.

A note on this clone: The same CDR3 is also encoded by other DNA sequences in this sample. The CDR3 spells CASSLGGGSSYNEQFF. The DNA for the CDR3 is TGCGCCAGCAGCTTGGGTGGCGGGAGCTCCTACAATGAGCAGTTCTTC. The V call is TRBV5-1, the J call TRBJ2-1, with 7 bases that match TRBD2. The CDR3 runs 16 residues. V shed 0 bases and J 0 bases; nucleotides not matched to a gene: 3. Germline V gene data show CDR1 as SGHRS and CDR2 as YFSETQ.

This clone was found once. V is TRBV5-4 and J is TRBJ2-2, with D unclear. The germline gives CDR1 SGHNT, CDR2 YYREEE (reference sequence). CDR3 length: 19 amino acids. Trimming cost V 1 base and J 6 bases, with 25 bases left between them. The CDR3 protein is CASSLSLDRKSPPAGELFF. In DNA, the CDR3 is TGTGCCAGCAGCTTGTCCCTCGATCGAAAGTCACCTCCGGCCGGGGAGCTGTTTTTT.

This clone showed up just once. The rearrangement links TRBV5-6 to TRBJ2-3; possibly TRBD2 for D (6 bases). V lost 0 bases, J lost 1 base, and 12 bases lay in between. Germline CDR1 SGHDT, CDR2 YYEEEE. The CDR3 length is 16 residues. The CDR3 loop reads CASSLGIGSGTDTQYF. The CDR3 nucleotides are TGTGCCAGCAGCTTGGGTATCGGGAGTGGCACAGATACGCAGTATTTT.

This chain links TRBV7-6 with TRBJ2-7; D not resolved. The CDR3 is 14 residues long. V lost 2 bases to trimming and J lost 3 bases, with 11 bases between them. Germline V gene sequence: CDR1 SGHVS, CDR2 FNYEAQ. The CDR3 is CASSLTGSIYEQYF. CDR3 DNA sequence: TGTGCCAGCAGCTTAACCGGGTCGATCTACGAGCAGTACTTC.

The chain joins TRBV5-1 to TRBJ2-3; TRBD2 might be the D (5 bases). V was clipped by 5 bases and J by 0 bases, with 13 bases between them. Germline-derived CDR1 and CDR2 are SGHRS and YFSETQ. The CDR3 runs 15 residues. In nucleotides, the CDR3 is TGCGCCAGCAGTCGGCTGGGAGCAAGCACAGATACGCAGTATTTT. This encodes CASSRLGASTDTQYF.

V is TRBV5-1 and J is TRBJ2-5, with a weak D call TRBD2 (5 bases). The CDR3 totals 17 residues. Germline CDR1 and CDR2: SGHRS and YFSETQ. Deletions cut 4 bases from V and 4 bases from J, with 23 bases between. This CDR3 reads CASSPRRGGSARETQYF. In DNA, the CDR3 is TGCGCCAGCAGCCCCCGCCGGGGTGGATCGGCACGAGAGACCCAGTACTTC.

Concerning this clone: The sample holds other DNA sequences that translate to the same CDR3. The chain is built from TRBV7-2 and TRBJ2-7; TRBD1 matches at 9 bases. CDR3 length: 14 residues. Germline CDR1 and CDR2: SGHTA and FQGNSA. V was pared by 1 base and J by 4 bases, with 2 bases of the junction left unmatched. The CDR3 DNA is TGTGCCAGCAGCTTAGAACAGGGGGCTTACGAGCAGTACTTC. Protein product: CASSLEQGAYEQYF.

A note on this clone: Other nucleotide sequences from this sample produce the same CDR3. This chain links TRBV5-1 with TRBJ1-2; no firm D call. This CDR3 has 12 amino acids. Germline values: CDR1 SGHRS, CDR2 YFSETQ. V was trimmed by 0 bases and J by 8 bases, leaving 8 bases between them. The CDR3 region has the DNA TGCGCCAGCAGCTTGGATTCAGGCGGCTACACCTTC. Its protein product is CASSLDSGGYTF.

V and J are TRBV7-6 and TRBJ2-1; D is uncertain. The CDR3 spans 12 residues. V lost 1 base, J lost 9 bases, and 7 bases lay in between. Germline loops: CDR1 SGHVS, CDR2 FNYEAQ. CDR3 residues: CASSLDFREQFF. CDR3 bases: TGTGCCAGCAGCTTAGATTTTCGTGAGCAGTTCTTC.

The chain couples TRBV10-3 to TRBJ1-5; TRBD1 matches 9 bases. V was clipped by 6 bases and J by 4 bases; unmatched bases: 7. The CDR3 has 15 residues. Germline CDR1 is ENHRY and CDR2 is SYGVKD. This CDR3 is CAISRTGGANQPQHF. The DNA of the CDR3 is TGTGCCATCAGCCGAACAGGGGGCGCGAATCAGCCCCAGCATTTT.

In this sample, this clone turned up a few times. Other DNA sequences in this specimen translate into the identical CDR3. V and J are TRBV18 and TRBJ1-2, with 11 bases lining up with TRBD1. J was trimmed by 7 bases and V by 2 bases; bases with no gene match: 0. CDR1 is KGHSH, CDR2 LQKENI, per germline. The CDR3 has 13 amino acids. The CDR3 loop is CASSPGTGGGYTF. In DNA form, the CDR3 reads TGTGCCAGCTCACCAGGGACAGGGGGTGGCTACACCTTC.

V usage is TRBV5-4 and J usage is TRBJ2-7, with D perhaps being TRBD1 or TRBD2 (5 bases each). Trimming removed 3 bases from V and 0 bases from J, with 13 bases in between. Germline loops: CDR1 SGHNT, CDR2 YYREEE (reference sequence). The CDR3 contains 15 residues. The chain's CDR3 is CASSYKVGVSYEQYF. As DNA, the CDR3 is TGTGCCAGCAGCTATAAGGTGGGGGTCTCCTACGAGCAGTACTTC.

The V and J genes are TRBV11-1 and TRBJ1-2, with D possibly TRBD1 on 5 matching bases. This CDR3 region has 18 residues. Germline-derived CDR1 and CDR2 are SGHAT and FQDESV (reference sequence). V was trimmed by 2 bases and J by 6 bases, leaving 25 bases between them. The CDR3 loop is CASSLYGQGGYAPDGYTF. The CDR3 DNA reads TGTGCCAGCAGCTTATACGGGCAGGGCGGGTACGCGCCGGATGGCTACACCTTC.

CDR3 bases: TGTGCCAGCAGTCTGTTAGCGGGTAGCACAGATACGCAGTATTTT. This gives the protein CASSLLAGSTDTQYF. This rearrangement joins TRBV6-1 to TRBJ2-3; 7 positions match TRBD2. The CDR3 is made up of 15 amino acids. Germline loops: CDR1 MNHNS, CDR2 SASEGT. The J segment lost 0 bases and the V segment lost 5 bases, leaving 5 bases of the junction unmatched.

The V gene is TRBV28, the J gene TRBJ2-3, with D possibly matching TRBD1 (6 bases). Per the germline V gene, CDR1 is MDHEN and CDR2 is SYDVKM. V lost 6 bases, J lost 9 bases, and 22 bases lay in between. This CDR3 contains 15 residues. CDR3 in DNA: TGTGCCAGCAGAGGGGACAAGAGGAATAGGAGGACGCAGTATTTT. It is translated as CASRGDKRNRRTQYF.

Worth noting for this clone: At one end, the junction sequence differs from germline, possibly due to a read error. This sequence joins TRBV30 and TRBJ2-7, with D possibly being TRBD1 (6 bases). This CDR3 has 12 residues. Germline assignment: CDR1 GTSNPN and CDR2 SVGIG (reference sequence). The DNA for the CDR3 is TGTGCCTGGAGTGTAAGGGGACACGATAGACACTTC. This encodes CAWSVRGHDRHF. Full variable domain (missing parts from reference TRBV30 and TRBJ2-7): SQTIHQWPATLVQPVGSPLSLECTVEGTSNPNLYWYRQAAGRGLQLLFYSVGIGQISSEVPQNLSASRPQDRQFILSSKKLLLSDSGFYLCAWSVRGHDRHFGPGTRLTVT.

The chain uses TRBV5-1 and TRBJ1-6; TRBD1 aligns across 11 bases. The CDR3 spans 20 residues. With V trimmed by 1 base and J by 2 bases, 11 bases remained unmatched. In germline, CDR1 is SGHRS, CDR2 YFSETQ. As DNA, the CDR3 is TGCGCCAGCAGCTTGAGGGCCCCCGGACAGGGGGCAACCTATAATTCACCCCTCCACTTT. Residues: CASSLRAPGQGATYNSPLHF.

The chain employs TRBV14 and TRBJ1-5; 7 positions match TRBD1. V was clipped by 4 bases and J by 2 bases; unmatched bases: 2. The CDR3 length is 14 residues. In germline, CDR1 is SGHDN, CDR2 FVKESK. The CDR3 loop is CASSPGGGNQPQHF. DNA for the CDR3: TGTGCCAGCAGCCCAGGGGGAGGCAATCAGCCCCAGCATTTT.